These 31 T cell receptor beta chains share one sample of origin, sequenced in a study of cytomegalovirus exposure and HLA in healthy donors. Repertoires were generated with immunoSEQ multiplex PCR, while TCRdb's copy carries only in-frame clones and drops some. Of a few hundred thousand clones in the sample, 70% to 90% were seen once. The sample was PBMCs. The origin of the receptors is a young woman in good health and CMV-seronegative.

The V and J genes are TRBV10-3 and TRBJ2-3, with 11 nucleotides matching TRBD1. CDR3 length equals 17 residues. The V gene end was trimmed by 2 bases and the J gene end by 5 bases; junction bases not matched to a gene: 9. The germline V gene encodes CDR1 ENHRY and CDR2 SYGVKD. The CDR3 region is CAISEVSGTGGGDTQYF. In DNA, the CDR3 is TGTGCCATCAGTGAGGTATCCGGGACAGGGGGAGGAGATACGCAGTATTTT.

The chain has TRBV9 and TRBJ2-7; 8 bases match TRBD2. Germline CDR1 SGDLS, CDR2 YYNGEE. This CDR3 has 14 residues. Trimming took 5 bases from V and 5 from J; bases not matched to a gene: 9. Written as DNA, the CDR3 is TGTGCCAGCAGTCCAAGCGGGAGAATCAACGAGCAGTACTTC. Translating it yields CASSPSGRINEQYF. The entire variable domain, with the rest obtained from reference TRBV9 and TRBJ2-7, is as follows: DSGVTQTPKHLITATGQRVTLRCSPRSGDLSVYWYQQSLDQGLQFLIQYYNGEERAKGNILERFSAQQFPDLHSELNLSSLELGDSALYFCASSPSGRINEQYFGPGTRLTVT.

This clone has just one count. Other DNA sequences in the same sample also yield this CDR3. The chain recombines TRBV7-3 with TRBJ2-1, with no clear D. The CDR3 extends over 12 amino acids. The germline gives CDR1 SGHTA, CDR2 FQGTGA. Trimming pared 2 bases from V and 6 bases from J, leaving 5 bases between. CDR3 nucleotide sequence: TGTGCCAGCAGCTTATCCGGCAATGAGCAGTTCTTC. It specifies CASSLSGNEQFF.

The chain combines TRBV6-5 with TRBJ1-2; D ambiguous. V was pared by 6 bases and J by 5 bases, with 7 bases between. This CDR3 contains 11 residues. The germline V gene has CDR1 MNHEY and CDR2 SVGAGI. CDR3 sequence (DNA): TGTGCCAGCAGGGGAGGGTATGGCTACACCTTC. Amino acids: CASRGGYGYTF.

CDR3: CASSWRERRRSYEQYF. DNA of the CDR3: TGTGCCAGCAGTTGGCGGGAGCGGAGAAGATCCTACGAGCAGTACTTC. The chain joins TRBV28 to TRBJ2-7; 7 positions agree with TRBD2. The J segment lost 1 base and the V segment lost 4 bases, leaving 10 bases of the junction unmatched. Per the germline V gene, CDR1 is MDHEN and CDR2 is SYDVKM. The CDR3 consists of 16 residues. The full variable domain, rest sourced from reference TRBV28 and TRBJ2-7, is DVKVTQSSRYLVKRTGEKVFLECVQDMDHENMFWYRQDPGLGLRLIYFSYDVKMKEKGDIPEGYSVSREKKERFSLILESASTNQTSMYLCASSWRERRRSYEQYFGPGTRLTVT.

This clone is a singleton in its sample. This chain uses TRBV6-1 with TRBJ2-3, with TRBD2 identical over 8 bases. The CDR3 sequence is 15 residues long. Germline V CDR1 and CDR2: MNHNS, SASEGT. Trimming cost V 2 bases and J 5 bases; bases outside gene matches: 6. The CDR3 protein is CASSELAGRIDTQYF. DNA of the CDR3: TGTGCCAGCAGTGAATTAGCGGGGCGTATAGATACGCAGTATTTT.

This clone was observed a handful of times. The J gene is TRBJ2-3, the V gene TRBV2; D not resolved. Germline assignment: CDR1 SNHLY and CDR2 FYNNEI. The CDR3 consists of 13 residues. With 3 bases removed from V and 6 bases from J, the gap between germline ends came to 10 bases. The CDR3 sequence is CASSDPSPDTQYF. DNA for the CDR3: TGTGCCAGCAGTGACCCGAGCCCGGATACGCAGTATTTT.

V and J are TRBV19 and TRBJ2-5; 8 bases align to TRBD1. The length of the CDR3 is 16 residues. CDR1 is LNHDA, CDR2 SQIVND, per germline (reference sequence). V lost 4 bases, J lost 5 bases, and 12 bases stayed unmatched. This CDR3 reads CASSNRQGTGGETQYF. The CDR3, as DNA: TGTGCCAGTAGTAACCGACAGGGGACCGGTGGGGAGACCCAGTACTTC.

The CDR3 sequence: CASDTSGGGNEQFF. In DNA, the CDR3 is TGTGCCAGCGATACTAGCGGGGGTGGCAATGAGCAGTTCTTC. The chain is built from TRBV6-5 and TRBJ2-1; 11 bases fit TRBD2. Germline V gene data show CDR1 as MNHEY and CDR2 as SVGAGI. CDR3 length equals 14 residues. V trimming: 8 bases; J trimming: 6 bases; junction bases outside the gene matches: 6.

The genes are TRBV15 and TRBJ2-1; no firm D call. The V end lost 0 bases, the J end lost 9 bases, and 9 bases lay between the germline ends. Germline CDR1 and CDR2: LNHNV and YYDKDF (reference sequence). The CDR3 has 13 amino acids. CDR3 coding DNA: TGTGCCACCAGCAGAGACCGGTCGTTTGAGCAGTTCTTC. It specifies CATSRDRSFEQFF.

This clone was seen a few times. The chain has TRBV6-5 and TRBJ1-2; the D gene is possibly TRBD1 (5 bases). CDR3 length equals 15 residues. Per germline, CDR1 MNHEY and CDR2 SVGAGI. Trimming stripped 8 bases from V and 3 bases from J, with 19 bases between. CDR3 residues: CASHPPQGLDYGYTF. CDR3 nucleotide sequence: TGTGCCAGCCACCCGCCTCAGGGACTGGACTATGGCTACACCTTC.

V gene TRBV25-1 combines with J gene TRBJ2-1, with D possibly being TRBD1 (5 bases). In germline, CDR1 is MGHDK, CDR2 SYGVNS. The CDR3 length is 14 residues. Trimming shortened V by 9 bases and J by 7 bases, and 19 bases separated the two germline ends. The CDR3 coding sequence is TGTGCCAGTAATAATCCCCAGGGAATGAATGAGCAGTTCTTC. Its protein product is CASNNPQGMNEQFF. The whole variable domain, remainder taken from reference TRBV25-1 and TRBJ2-1, is EADIYQTPRYLVIGTGKKITLECSQTMGHDKMYWYQQDPGMELHLIHYSYGVNSTEKGDLSSESTVSRIRTEHFPLTLESARPSHTSQYLCASNNPQGMNEQFFGPGTRLTVL.

The chain recombines TRBV28 with TRBJ1-2; tentatively, D is TRBD1 (5 bases). CDR3 size: 14 residues. Germline CDR1 reads MDHEN; CDR2 reads SYDVKM. V was cut by 5 bases and J by 4 bases, with 14 bases left in between. The DNA of the CDR3 is TGTGCCAGCAGTCCCCTGGGGGGACGCTATGGCTACACCTTC. Translation: CASSPLGGRYGYTF.

The V and J genes are TRBV29-1 and TRBJ1-2, with TRBD1 matching over 8 bases. With V trimmed by 6 bases and J by 5 bases, 8 bases remained unmatched. Germline CDR1 is SQVTM and CDR2 is ANQGSEA. The CDR3 is made up of 13 amino acids. The CDR3 bases are TGCAGCGTCGCAGGGGGCGGGAGATATGGCTACACCTTC. Translated, it gives CSVAGGGRYGYTF.

The genes are TRBV15 and TRBJ2-2; 8 bases agree with TRBD1. From germline, CDR1 is LNHNV and CDR2 YYDKDF (reference sequence). V trimming: 6 bases; J trimming: 5 bases; junction bases outside the gene matches: 8. The CDR3 runs 15 residues. The CDR3 reads CATSRGQGRTGELFF. The CDR3 region has the DNA TGTGCCACCAGTCGCGGACAGGGCCGAACCGGGGAGCTGTTTTTT.

This rearrangement joins TRBV5-1 to TRBJ2-7; 7 bases fit TRBD2. This CDR3 contains 16 residues. Germline loops: CDR1 SGHRS, CDR2 YFSETQ. V dropped 0 bases and J dropped 5; count of bases not matched to a gene: 11. The CDR3 coding sequence is TGCGCCAGCAGCTTGGTTACCTCAGCGGGATGGGACGAGCAGTACTTC. Protein: CASSLVTSAGWDEQYF.

The sample holds one count of this clone. CDR3 DNA sequence: TGTGCCAGCACCCTACAAGAGACCCAGTACTTC. Residues: CASTLQETQYF. V gene TRBV2 combines with J gene TRBJ2-5; D is ambiguous. This CDR3 has 11 residues. Germline V gene lookup returns CDR1 SNHLY and CDR2 FYNNEI. With 7 bases removed from V and 2 bases from J, the gap between germline ends came to 5 bases.

This clone turned up a few times. The J gene is TRBJ2-7, the V gene TRBV11-1, with TRBD1 matching over 7 bases. The J segment lost 4 bases and the V segment lost 5 bases, leaving 5 bases of the junction unmatched. The CDR3 covers 13 residues. Germline assignment: CDR1 SGHAT and CDR2 FQDESV (reference sequence). The CDR3 loop reads CASSPDRLYEQYF. The CDR3 bases are TGTGCCAGCAGCCCGGACAGGTTATACGAGCAGTACTTC.

J is TRBJ2-3 and V is TRBV28; D possibly corresponds to TRBD2 (7 bases). This CDR3 region has 16 residues. The germline CDR1 and CDR2 sequences are MDHEN and SYDVKM. V was cut by 5 bases and J by 2 bases, with 17 bases left in between. CDR3 coding DNA: TGTGCCAGCAGTCTCCCCGGGGGGCGGGTCACAGATACGCAGTATTTT. This gives the protein CASSLPGGRVTDTQYF.

This clone showed up just once. The chain has TRBV28 and TRBJ1-2; 7 bases match TRBD1. Germline trimming cut 3 bases from V and 5 bases from J; bases unmatched to any gene: 6. Germline V CDR1 and CDR2: MDHEN, SYDVKM. There are 14 residues in the CDR3. In DNA form, the CDR3 reads TGTGCCAGCAGTTTTGAGGGGGCTTGGTATGGCTACACCTTC. It yields the protein CASSFEGAWYGYTF.

The rearrangement links TRBV2 to TRBJ1-6; 8 bases are a match to TRBD1. CDR3 size: 15 residues. Germline loops: CDR1 SNHLY, CDR2 FYNNEI. V gave up 4 bases and J gave up 5 bases; unmatched junction bases: 4. CDR3 coding DNA: TGTGCCAGCAGTGTCAGGGGGCTCGATAATTCACCCCTCCACTTT. Amino acid sequence: CASSVRGLDNSPLHF.

This clone was observed a handful of times. V gene TRBV9 combines with J gene TRBJ2-7, with D possibly being TRBD2 (6 bases). Trimming cost V 0 bases and J 6 bases, with 13 bases left between them. Germline V gene lookup returns CDR1 SGDLS and CDR2 YYNGEE. The CDR3 length is 14 residues. The DNA for the CDR3 is TGTGCCAGCAGCGTAGAGGCTAGCGCCGCCGAGCAGTACTTC. Translating it yields CASSVEASAAEQYF.

The chain combines TRBV27 with TRBJ2-1; D is unclear. The germline V gene has CDR1 MNHEY and CDR2 SMNVEV (reference sequence). Trimming removed 3 bases from V and 0 bases from J, with 9 bases in between. This CDR3 contains 15 residues. The CDR3 DNA sequence: TGTGCCAGCAGTTTTGGTACAGCCTCCTACAATGAGCAGTTCTTC. Translation gives CASSFGTASYNEQFF.

This chain connects TRBV7-9 to TRBJ1-4; D not certain. This CDR3 has 14 amino acids. The germline gives CDR1 SEHNR, CDR2 FQNEAQ (reference sequence). V was pared by 5 bases and J by 8 bases, with 15 bases between. CDR3 sequence: CASSAAGNEEKLFF. The CDR3 DNA sequence: TGTGCCAGCAGCGCCGCGGGGAATGAAGAAAAACTGTTTTTT.

V usage is TRBV2 and J usage is TRBJ2-7; 12 nucleotides align to TRBD2. The CDR3 is made up of 16 amino acids. Germline V gives CDR1 SNHLY, CDR2 FYNNEI. V shed 5 bases and J 2 bases; nucleotides not matched to a gene: 7. The CDR3 nucleotides read TGTGCCAGCAGTTCGATTCTAGCGGGAGGGCCCTACGAGCAGTACTTC. Protein sequence: CASSSILAGGPYEQYF.

This chain uses TRBV19 with TRBJ1-2; 7 positions match TRBD1. Germline CDR1 LNHDA, CDR2 SQIVND (reference sequence). The CDR3 is 17 amino acids. Trimming at V came to 8 bases and at J to 2 bases, leaving 17 bases not matched to a gene. The CDR3 spells CASGHRGLMKGNYGYTF. DNA for the CDR3: TGTGCCAGTGGACACAGGGGTCTAATGAAGGGGAACTATGGCTACACCTTC.

The table lists this clone with a count of one. The rearrangement links TRBV10-1 to TRBJ2-7; 7 nucleotides agree with TRBD1. CDR3 size: 15 residues. Losses at the gene ends were 6 bases for V and 2 bases for J; bases not matched to a gene: 10. Germline CDR1 is WNHNN and CDR2 is SYGVQD (reference sequence). The CDR3 loop reads CASRPLTGSTYEQYF. CDR3 nucleotides: TGCGCCAGCAGACCTTTGACAGGGTCTACCTACGAGCAGTACTTC.

The CDR3 spells CASSEGSGSADTQYF. The CDR3 DNA reads TGTGCCAGCAGTGAAGGTAGCGGGAGCGCAGATACGCAGTATTTT. This rearrangement joins TRBV2 to TRBJ2-3; 9 bases match TRBD2. The V gene end was trimmed by 1 base and the J gene end by 4 bases; junction bases not matched to a gene: 3. Per germline, CDR1 SNHLY and CDR2 FYNNEI. This CDR3 is built from 15 residues.

The rearrangement uses TRBV29-1 and TRBJ2-1, with TRBD2 matching over 7 bases. CDR1 is SQVTM and CDR2 is ANQGSEA in the germline V gene. This CDR3 is built from 13 residues. V lost 8 bases to trimming and J lost 5 bases; unmatched junction nucleotides: 9. CDR3 sequence reads: CSCTLARHNEQFF. Here the CDR3 DNA reads TGCAGCTGCACACTAGCGCGCCACAATGAGCAGTTCTTC.

The chain has TRBV7-6 and TRBJ1-1, with D unresolved. From germline, CDR1 is SGHVS and CDR2 FNYEAQ. The V end was cut by 3 bases, the J end by 7 bases, with 12 bases between. The CDR3 has 13 residues. This CDR3 is CASSFRAGDEAFF. CDR3 DNA sequence: TGTGCCAGCAGCTTTCGAGCGGGTGATGAAGCTTTCTTT. The full variable domain, its missing parts supplied by reference TRBV7-6 and TRBJ1-1, is GAGVSQSPRYKVTKRGQDVALRCDPISGHVSLYWYRQALGQGPEFLTYFNYEAQQDKSGLPNDRFSAERPEGSISTLTIQRTEQRDSAMYRCASSFRAGDEAFFGQGTRLTVV.

V usage is TRBV9 and J usage is TRBJ2-5; 9 bases are a match to TRBD1. The CDR3 covers 14 residues. J lost 6 bases, V lost 4 bases, and 7 bases had no gene match. Germline loops: CDR1 SGDLS, CDR2 YYNGEE. CDR3 nucleotide sequence: TGTGCCAGCAGCACCGTGACAGGGGGGAAGACCCAGTACTTC. This codes for CASSTVTGGKTQYF.